This T cell receptor beta chain derives from a study of blood T cell repertoires in COVID-19. On the study more broadly: Italy, Spain and the United States were the sources of the convalescent and acute COVID-19 samples.

Unmatched junction bases numbered 3, after V lost 4 bases and J lost 2 bases. Germline V gives CDR1 LGHDT, CDR2 YNNKEL (reference sequence). This CDR3 has 14 amino acids. Allocation to cohorts depended on clinical history reported by the participants. No more than 2 weeks before study entry, exposed participants had met a case of COVID-19. How the authors handled the data: Amplification of reference gene primers was used by the study to estimate nucleated cell counts. The assay was immunoSEQ multiplex PCR, and TCRdb's table has in-frame clones only and misses some. D and trimming come from the DNA, and the V and J calls and clone size come from that table. Of around 170,000 clones detected, about 80% appear once; the ten largest clones hold roughly 14%.

Sequencing was carried out using PBMCs or T cells enriched from blood (not recorded which). The receptor was derived from a man aged 60-69 years who had been exposed to COVID-19. The chain is built from TRBV3-1 (or the pseudogene TRBV3-2) and TRBJ1-1; TRBD1 matches 8 bases. CDR3: CASSRGTGNTEAFF. The DNA for the CDR3 is TGTGCCAGCAGCCGCGGGACAGGAAACACTGAAGCTTTCTTT.